Each of the 3 T cell receptor beta chains below was sequenced from the same sample in a study of identical twins. TCRdb used MiXCR to reprocess the 5' RACE reads, holding one entry per CDR3 protein. The repertoire consists of 650,000 to 800,000 distinct CDR3 sequences, with approximately 9% occurring once and the leading ten covering approximately 0.89%. These same records also appear under a second study, on yellow fever vaccine responses in identical twins.

The sample consisted of PBMCs. These receptors were collected from a woman between 18 and 30 years old in good health.

This chain connects TRBV3-1 to TRBJ2-1; D is unclear. There are 17 residues in the CDR3. Trimming shortened V by 4 bases and J by 5 bases, and 21 bases separated the two germline ends. The germline V gene has CDR1 LGHDT and CDR2 YNNKEL (reference sequence). CDR3 sequence: CASSRSQADLNHNEQFF. The CDR3 DNA is TGTGCCAGCAGCCGTTCTCAGGCGGATTTAAATCACAATGAGCAGTTCTTC.

The CDR3 DNA reads as TGTGCCAGCAGTTTATGGAAGGGACTAGCGGGAGCGGAGGAGATCAAAAACATTCAGTACTTC. Amino acid sequence: CASSLWKGLAGAEEIKNIQYF. This chain joins TRBV28 and TRBJ2-4; 14 bases are shared with TRBD2. Germline CDR1 and CDR2: MDHEN and SYDVKM. Germline trimming cut 0 bases from V and 3 bases from J; bases unmatched to any gene: 13. This CDR3 is built from 21 residues. The full variable domain, in which reference TRBV28 and TRBJ2-4 provide the parts outside the CDR3, is DVKVTQSSRYLVKRTGEKVFLECVQDMDHENMFWYRQDPGLGLRLIYFSYDVKMKEKGDIPEGYSVSREKKERFSLILESASTNQTSMYLCASSLWKGLAGAEEIKNIQYFGAGTRLSVL.

This clonotype was counted between two and nine times. The chain employs TRBV12-5 and TRBJ2-7; D possibly matches TRBD1 or TRBD2 (5 bases each). CDR3 size: 13 residues. V lost 0 bases and J 6 bases, leaving 9 bases between the germline ends. From germline, CDR1 is LGHNT and CDR2 FRNRAP. Here the CDR3 reads CASGLVPGSEQYF. For the CDR3, the DNA is TGTGCTAGTGGTTTGGTACCAGGGAGCGAGCAGTACTTC.